This T cell receptor beta chain was identified during a study of spatial heterogeneity in lung cancer. Time point reported: sample taken at primary tumor resection. Unsorted whole RNA from tumor, nontumor lung or frozen PBMC underwent sequencing. Around 68 TRACERx patients with early, untreated non-small cell lung cancer donated samples. TCRdb recomputed calls from the 5' RACE reads with MiXCR, one row per CDR3 protein. The sample has about 48,000 distinct CDR3 sequences, roughly 5.2% seen once; the top ten hold approximately 12%. Losses at the gene ends were 6 bases for V and 3 bases for J; bases not matched to a gene: 4. Germline V gives CDR1 WSHSY, CDR2 SAAADI. This CDR3 has 15 amino acids. This clonotype was observed at least ten times.

J is TRBJ2-1 and V is TRBV10-2; 11 bases are shared with TRBD2. The source material was PBMCs, sampled at surgery. This clonotype originated in a male donor with early-stage non-small cell lung cancer. For the CDR3, the DNA is TGCGCCAGCAGCCCCGGGACTAGCGGCTACAATGAGCAGTTCTTC. Protein sequence: CASSPGTSGYNEQFF.